Sequencing of this T cell receptor beta chain was carried out in a study of blood T cell repertoires in COVID-19. Sequencing used immunoSEQ multiplex PCR; TCRdb keeps in-frame clones, though not all of them. The sample has around 200,000 clones, approximately 86% seen once; the top ten hold less than 3%. The length of the CDR3 is 14 residues. Germline assignment: CDR1 LNHDA and CDR2 SQIVND (reference sequence). Trimming at V came to 5 bases and at J to 5 bases, leaving 7 bases not matched to a gene. This clonotype was obtained from a man in his forties with active or convalescent COVID-19. Sequencing used peripheral blood. The V and J genes are TRBV19 and TRBJ2-3; 7 bases are a match to TRBD1. The CDR3 nucleotides read TGTGCCAGTAGTTCCGGGACAGAAAGAGATACGCAGTATTTT. Translation: CASSSGTERDTQYF.